This TCR beta chain emerged from a study of shared clonotypes between healthy human individuals. Turning to the study itself: Each donor's CD8 memory used one plate, CD8 naive two, each CD4 subset three.

V lost 0 bases and J lost 5, with 17 bases in between. This CDR3 contains 16 residues. Germline assignment: CDR1 SGHNT and CDR2 YYREEE (reference sequence). Naive CD8 cells lacked CD45RO, underwent positive selection for CCR7 and left out terminally differentiated effector memory CD45RA+ cells. Some clones are missing from TCRdb's copy, which holds only in-frame ones; the method was immunoSEQ multiplex PCR. The top ten hold around 0.25% of the sample, which has 800,000 or so clones, about 96% seen once. The gene calls are TRBV5-4 and TRBJ1-2, with D perhaps TRBD1 (6 bases). The source of this sequence is a man in his thirties or forties in good health. Sequenced: naive CD8+ T cells sorted from blood. The CDR3 bases are TGTGCCAGCAGCTTGGGTTCCTCCGGGACACTATATGGCTACACCTTC. Translated: CASSLGSSGTLYGYTF.